This TCR beta chain emerged from a study of shared clonotypes between healthy human individuals. On the study more broadly: Researchers assigned three CD4 naive, three CD4 memory, two CD8 naive and one CD8 memory plate to each donor.

TCRdb's table, derived via immunoSEQ multiplex PCR, lists solely in-frame clones and lacks some. The sample includes 1.5 million to 2.5 million clones, about 95% of them seen just once. With respect to this clone: As yet, its antigen is unknown.

Germline CDR1 is MGHRA and CDR2 is YSYEKL. This CDR3 region has 16 residues. Unmatched junction bases numbered 6, after V lost 3 bases and J lost 1 base. Whole-study findings and limits: Sharing across four donors was highest in naive CD4 (around 5%) and lowest in memory CD8 (0.4%). Rarefaction showed sorted-subset sequencing was incomplete despite large depth.

Naive-designated CD8 cells lacked CD45RO, were positively enriched for CCR7, and omitted terminally differentiated effector memory CD45RA+ cells. The healthy adult donors were HIV-negative and reported no recent acute infections or vaccinations. V usage is TRBV4-1 and J usage is TRBJ2-3; 8 nucleotides align to TRBD2. Sequenced sample: naive CD8+ T cells sorted from blood. The TCR sequence derives from a man aged 18 to 29 in good health. The CDR3 is CASSHVSGGGTDTQYF. Written as DNA, the CDR3 is TGCGCCAGCAGCCATGTAAGCGGGGGAGGCACAGATACGCAGTATTTT.